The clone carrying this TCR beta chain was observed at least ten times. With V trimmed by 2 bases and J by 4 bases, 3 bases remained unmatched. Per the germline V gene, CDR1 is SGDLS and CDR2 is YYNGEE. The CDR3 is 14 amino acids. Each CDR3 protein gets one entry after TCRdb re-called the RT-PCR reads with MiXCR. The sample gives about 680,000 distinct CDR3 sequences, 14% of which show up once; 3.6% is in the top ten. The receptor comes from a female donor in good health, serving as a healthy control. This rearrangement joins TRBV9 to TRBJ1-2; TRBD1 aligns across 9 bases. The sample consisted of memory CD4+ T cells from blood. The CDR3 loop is CASSVGQGPYGYTF. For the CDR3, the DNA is TGTGCCAGCAGCGTGGGACAGGGTCCCTATGGCTACACCTTC.